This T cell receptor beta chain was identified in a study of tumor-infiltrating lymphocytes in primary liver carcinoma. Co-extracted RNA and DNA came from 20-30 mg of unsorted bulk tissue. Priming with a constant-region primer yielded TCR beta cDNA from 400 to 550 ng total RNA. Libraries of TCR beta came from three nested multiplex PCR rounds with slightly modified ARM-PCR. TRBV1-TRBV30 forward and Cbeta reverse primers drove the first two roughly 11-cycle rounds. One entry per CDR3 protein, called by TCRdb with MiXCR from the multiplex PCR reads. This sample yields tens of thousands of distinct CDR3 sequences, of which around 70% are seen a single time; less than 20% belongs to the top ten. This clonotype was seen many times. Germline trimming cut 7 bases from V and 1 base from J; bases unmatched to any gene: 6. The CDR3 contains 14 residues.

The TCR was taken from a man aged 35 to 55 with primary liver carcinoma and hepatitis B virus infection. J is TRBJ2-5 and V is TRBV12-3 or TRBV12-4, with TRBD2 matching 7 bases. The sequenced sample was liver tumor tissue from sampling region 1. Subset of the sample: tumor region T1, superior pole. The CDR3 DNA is TGTGCCAGCACGGGTAGCGGGCTCCAAGAGACCCAGTACTTC. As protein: CASTGSGLQETQYF.